This T cell receptor (beta chain) was recorded in a study of blood T cells in healthy people across ages. Study-wide results and caveats: Older age coincided with a roughly linear decline in TCR beta diversity per million T cells. Naive CD4+ cell counts and diversity both ran higher in long-lived than in aged donors.

The use of a sample-barcoded 5' primer and a J-beta primer mix characterized a second PCR of about 6 to 12 cycles. All samples gave at least 3 million CDR3-containing paired-end reads. Each CDR3 protein gets one entry after TCRdb re-called the 5' RACE reads with MiXCR. The table has 2 million or so distinct CDR3 sequences, 40% to 55% seen once. In the case of this clonotype: The antigen remains undetermined.

V lost 3 bases to trimming and J lost 2 bases, with 13 bases between them. Germline CDR1 and CDR2: DFQATT and SNEGSKA (reference sequence). The CDR3 spans 14 residues. The origin of this receptor is a middle-aged woman in good health. Sequencing was performed on blood. The genes are TRBV20-1 and TRBJ1-2; D perhaps matches TRBD1 (6 bases). Written as DNA, the CDR3 is TGCAGTGCTAGTGTTGGACAGAGAAACTATGGCTACACCTTC. Its protein product is CSASVGQRNYGYTF.